Below are 3 T cell receptor beta chains sequenced from a single sample in a study of blood T cell repertoires in COVID-19. Sequenced by immunoSEQ multiplex PCR; TCRdb stores in-frame clones only, minus some. The table records a few hundred thousand clones, nearly 90% of them present only once. The sample comprised peripheral blood. These receptors all stem from a woman aged 25 to 39 with acute or convalescent COVID-19.

The chain employs TRBV24-1 and TRBJ2-7; 12 bases fit TRBD2. The V gene end was trimmed by 7 bases and the J gene end by 3 bases; junction bases not matched to a gene: 9. CDR1 KGHDR and CDR2 SFDVKD come from the germline V gene. The CDR3 has 16 residues. The CDR3 loop reads CATSLPGLAGRYEQYF. CDR3 sequence (DNA): TGTGCCACCAGCTTACCGGGACTAGCGGGCCGCTACGAGCAGTACTTC.

The chain links TRBV24-1 to TRBJ1-5; 8 bases are a match to TRBD1. This CDR3 spans 14 amino acids. J was trimmed by 6 bases and V by 9 bases; bases with no gene match: 9. Germline CDR1 reads KGHDR; CDR2 reads SFDVKD. The CDR3 DNA reads as TGTGCCACCCAAATGACAGGGGTTACTCAGCCCCAGCATTTT. As protein: CATQMTGVTQPQHF.

This chain uses TRBV2 with TRBJ2-7; possibly TRBD1 for D (7 bases). CDR1 is SNHLY, CDR2 FYNNEI, per germline. This CDR3 has 14 residues. V was trimmed by 10 bases and J by 5 bases, leaving 21 bases between them. Here the CDR3 DNA reads TGTGCCACATCAGTTCTAGCAGGGGGGAACGAGCAGTACTTC. Amino acids: CATSVLAGGNEQYF.